The 21 T cell receptor beta chains presented below share a single source sample, sequenced in a study of cytomegalovirus exposure and HLA in healthy donors. The PCR ran on 60 Vbeta and 13 Jbeta primers. Only in-frame clones appear in the TCRdb table, and some are missing; sequencing was by immunoSEQ multiplex PCR. The sample yields some 150,000 clones, 77% seen once. Sequenced sample: PBMCs. The receptors shown here come from a female donor in good health and CMV-seronegative.

This clone was found a few times. The rearrangement links TRBV7-6 to TRBJ1-1, with D maybe TRBD1 (5 bases). This CDR3 is built from 14 residues. Germline V gene sequence: CDR1 SGHVS, CDR2 FNYEAQ. With 5 bases removed from V and 4 bases from J, the gap between germline ends came to 14 bases. The CDR3 coding sequence is TGTGCCAGCAGCCGAGTTGACAGAGGCACTGAAGCTTTCTTT. It codes for CASSRVDRGTEAFF.

The rearrangement joins TRBV6-6 to TRBJ2-2; D is uncertain. CDR3 length: 14 amino acids. The V gene's germline CDR1 is MNHNY and CDR2 SVGAGI (reference sequence). Trimming pared 6 bases from V and 2 bases from J, leaving 10 bases between. CDR3 region: CASRQTPNTGELFF. DNA of the CDR3: TGTGCCAGCAGACAGACACCCAACACCGGGGAGCTGTTTTTT.

This chain uses TRBV5-1 with TRBJ1-1, with no clear D. The CDR3 contains 14 residues. CDR1 and CDR2 from the germline V gene are SGHRS and YFSETQ. V dropped 0 bases and J dropped 1 base, with 7 bases sitting between them. CDR3 sequence: CASSLAATNTEAFF. The CDR3 DNA reads as TGCGCCAGCAGCTTGGCCGCTACGAACACTGAAGCTTTCTTT.

This clone was seen a few times. The rearrangement links TRBV6-1 to TRBJ2-7; TRBD1 agrees at 8 bases. Germline assignment: CDR1 MNHNS and CDR2 SASEGT. The CDR3 covers 14 residues. Germline trimming cut 6 bases from V and 0 bases from J; bases unmatched to any gene: 4. Here the CDR3 DNA reads TGTGCCAGCAGCCCGACAGGGGTCTCCTACGAGCAGTACTTC. Residues: CASSPTGVSYEQYF.

The chain has TRBV6-1 and TRBJ1-2; unclear D gene. This CDR3 region has 14 residues. Germline-derived CDR1 and CDR2 are MNHNS and SASEGT. V dropped 2 bases and J dropped 8 bases, with 15 bases sitting between them. The DNA of the CDR3 is TGTGCCAGCAGTGAACGTCCCGGGGAGGCGGGCTACACCTTC. It yields the protein CASSERPGEAGYTF.

This chain connects TRBV19 to TRBJ1-6; 9 nucleotides align to TRBD1. V shed 9 bases and J 7 bases; nucleotides not matched to a gene: 7. Germline lookup yields CDR1 LNHDA and CDR2 SQIVND (reference sequence). The CDR3 consists of 14 residues. The CDR3 reads CASGPTGGNSPLHF. CDR3 nucleotides: TGTGCCAGCGGACCAACAGGGGGCAATTCACCCCTCCACTTT.

CDR3 loop: CASTSRVTDTQYF. As DNA, the CDR3 is TGTGCCAGCACGTCGCGGGTCACAGATACGCAGTATTTT. The chain uses TRBV6-1 and TRBJ2-3, with a tentative D call TRBD2 (5 bases). The V end was cut by 7 bases, the J end by 2 bases, with 10 bases between. This CDR3 has 13 amino acids. Germline V gene lookup returns CDR1 MNHNS and CDR2 SASEGT.

This clone was picked up one time. The chain joins TRBV27 to TRBJ1-5; 8 nucleotides agree with TRBD1. The J segment lost 4 bases and the V segment lost 2 bases, leaving 7 bases of the junction unmatched. This CDR3 has 16 amino acids. Looked up from germline, CDR1 is MNHEY and CDR2 is SMNVEV (reference sequence). DNA for the CDR3: TGTGCCAGCAGTTTAACATGGACAGGGAATAATCAGCCCCAGCATTTT. It specifies CASSLTWTGNNQPQHF.

This clone was counted a few times. The V call is TRBV5-5, the J call TRBJ1-2; D call uncertain. Germline V gene data show CDR1 as SGHKS and CDR2 as YYEKEE (reference sequence). V was pared by 1 base and J by 2 bases, with 9 bases between. This CDR3 has 14 amino acids. The CDR3 sequence is CASSLMAENYGYTF. CDR3 DNA: TGTGCCAGCAGCTTGATGGCGGAGAACTATGGCTACACCTTC. The complete variable domain, with remaining parts taken from reference TRBV5-5 and TRBJ1-2, reads DAGVTQSPTHLIKTRGQQVTLRCSPISGHKSVSWYQQVLGQGPQFIFQYYEKEERGRGNFPDRFSARQFPNYSSELNVNALLLGDSALYLCASSLMAENYGYTFGSGTRLTVV.

The chain recombines TRBV13 with TRBJ2-7; 11 bases are a match to TRBD1. Trimming at V came to 4 bases and at J to 2 bases, leaving 7 bases not matched to a gene. Germline V lookup: CDR1 PRHDT, CDR2 FYEKMQ (reference sequence). This CDR3 has 16 residues. The CDR3 coding sequence is TGTGCCAGCAGCTCAAGGGACAGGGGGGCTACCTACGAGCAGTACTTC. Translated, it gives CASSSRDRGATYEQYF.

The chain employs TRBV11-2 and TRBJ1-2; the D gene is possibly TRBD1 (6 bases). CDR1 and CDR2 (germline): SGHAT, FQNNGV. Trimming took off 3 bases at V and 4 bases at J, with 15 bases between the two ends. The CDR3 consists of 15 residues. CDR3 region: CASSLTGSQSYGYTF. In DNA, the CDR3 is TGTGCCAGCAGCTTGACAGGCTCACAATCCTATGGCTACACCTTC.

There are a few counts of this clone. J is TRBJ1-1 and V is TRBV25-1; D ambiguous. The V gene's germline CDR1 is MGHDK and CDR2 SYGVNS. The V gene lost 1 base and the J gene lost 11 bases, with 17 bases spanning the gap. This CDR3 is 14 amino acids long. This chain's CDR3 is CASSELREGSKAFF. The CDR3 bases are TGTGCCAGCAGTGAATTAAGGGAGGGCAGTAAGGCTTTCTTT.

The CDR3 reads CASSLTGSHGETQYF. CDR3 DNA: TGCGCCAGCAGCTTGACGGGGAGTCATGGAGAGACCCAGTACTTC. The chain links TRBV5-1 to TRBJ2-5; tentative D call: TRBD2 (5 bases). The CDR3 has 15 amino acids. Per the germline V gene, CDR1 is SGHRS and CDR2 is YFSETQ. The germline V and J ends were trimmed by 1 base and 4 bases, with 14 bases remaining between them.

The rearrangement uses TRBV19 and TRBJ1-5, with 10 bases identical to TRBD1. The CDR3 length is 13 residues. From germline, CDR1 is LNHDA and CDR2 SQIVND (reference sequence). V lost 10 bases, J lost 7 bases, and 7 bases stayed unmatched. CDR3 region: CATATGGWQPQHF. For the CDR3, the DNA is TGTGCCACCGCGACAGGGGGCTGGCAGCCCCAGCATTTT.

The chain joins TRBV27 to TRBJ2-6; D perhaps matches TRBD1 (7 bases). With 8 bases removed from V and 2 bases from J, the gap between germline ends came to 19 bases. The CDR3 runs to 17 residues. Looked up from germline, CDR1 is MNHEY and CDR2 is SMNVEV (reference sequence). CDR3 sequence (DNA): TGTGCCAGCCAGGGGGGAAGGTCAGGGGCTGGGGCCAACGTCCTGACTTTC. Its translation: CASQGGRSGAGANVLTF.

This chain connects TRBV7-3 to TRBJ1-6, with 11 bases aligning to TRBD1. After removal of 4 bases from V and 6 bases from J, the junction contained 2 bases not matched to a gene. The CDR3 loop spans 15 amino acids. CDR1 is SGHTA and CDR2 is FQGTGA in the germline V gene. Written as DNA, the CDR3 is TGTGCCAGCAGCTCCGGGACAGGGGGTAATTCACCCCTCCACTTT. Translation: CASSSGTGGNSPLHF. Full variable domain (missing parts from reference TRBV7-3 and TRBJ1-6): GAGVSQTPSNKVTEKGKYVELRCDPISGHTALYWYRQSLGQGPEFLIYFQGTGAADDSGLPNDRFFAVRPEGSVSTLKIQRTERGDSAVYLCASSSGTGGNSPLHFGNGTRLTVT.

The V gene is TRBV6-1, the J gene TRBJ1-2; D not certain. The CDR3 sequence is 16 residues long. Germline V gene sequence: CDR1 MNHNS, CDR2 SASEGT. V lost 3 bases, J lost 2 bases, and 16 bases lay in between. CDR3 region: CASSEKRAPANYGYTF. CDR3 bases: TGTGCCAGCAGTGAGAAGCGGGCCCCGGCAAACTATGGCTACACCTTC.

This rearrangement joins TRBV5-1 to TRBJ2-3; maybe TRBD1 (6 bases). V was pared by 0 bases and J by 0 bases, with 11 bases between. This CDR3 has 16 residues. Germline V gene sequence: CDR1 SGHRS, CDR2 YFSETQ. CDR3 sequence reads: CASSLVGRGSTDTQYF. As DNA, the CDR3 is TGCGCCAGCAGCTTGGTAGGCAGGGGCAGCACAGATACGCAGTATTTT.

The genes are TRBV7-8 and TRBJ1-1; a possible D gene is TRBD1 (6 bases). CDR3 length: 14 amino acids. V dropped 1 base and J dropped 2 bases, with 8 bases sitting between them. Germline CDR1 SGHVS, CDR2 FQNEAQ. CDR3 amino acids: CASSLGGTNTEAFF. The CDR3 DNA sequence: TGTGCCAGCAGCTTAGGGGGGACAAACACTGAAGCTTTCTTT.

A single count supports this clone. This sequence joins TRBV7-6 and TRBJ2-5; 10 nucleotides agree with TRBD2. Unmatched junction bases numbered 6, after V lost 6 bases and J lost 5 bases. CDR1 is SGHVS, CDR2 FNYEAQ, per germline. This CDR3 contains 14 residues. CDR3 loop: CASRGLANTETQYF. As DNA, the CDR3 is TGTGCCAGCAGGGGACTAGCGAACACGGAGACCCAGTACTTC. Variable domain in full (rest from reference TRBV7-6 and TRBJ2-5): GAGVSQSPRYKVTKRGQDVALRCDPISGHVSLYWYRQALGQGPEFLTYFNYEAQQDKSGLPNDRFSAERPEGSISTLTIQRTEQRDSAMYRCASRGLANTETQYFGPGTRLLVL.

V is TRBV19 and J is TRBJ2-7; 7 bases align to TRBD1. CDR3 length: 14 residues. The germline V gene encodes CDR1 LNHDA and CDR2 SQIVND (reference sequence). With 7 bases clipped from V and 5 bases from J, the junction kept 11 bases outside the gene matches. The CDR3 DNA follows: TGTGCCAGTACCATAGGACAGGCTGGCGACGAGCAGTACTTC. Translating gives CASTIGQAGDEQYF.